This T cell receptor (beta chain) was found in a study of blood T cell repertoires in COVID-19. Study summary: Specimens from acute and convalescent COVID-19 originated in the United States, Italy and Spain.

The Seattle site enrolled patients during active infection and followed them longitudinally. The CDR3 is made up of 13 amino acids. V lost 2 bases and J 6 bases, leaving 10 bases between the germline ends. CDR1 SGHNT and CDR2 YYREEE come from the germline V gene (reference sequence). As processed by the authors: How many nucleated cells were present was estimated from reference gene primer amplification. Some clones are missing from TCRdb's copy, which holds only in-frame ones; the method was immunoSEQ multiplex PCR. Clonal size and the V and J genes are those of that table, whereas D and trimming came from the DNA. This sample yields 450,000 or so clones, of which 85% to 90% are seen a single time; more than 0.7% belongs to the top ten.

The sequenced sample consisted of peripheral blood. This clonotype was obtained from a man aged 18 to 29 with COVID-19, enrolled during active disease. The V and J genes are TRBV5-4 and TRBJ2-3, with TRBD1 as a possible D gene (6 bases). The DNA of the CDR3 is TGTGCCAGCAGCTTCATTCAGGGGGATACGCAGTATTTT. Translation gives CASSFIQGDTQYF.